This T cell receptor beta chain was retrieved from a study of human T cells and chemical hapten exposure (dated by TCRdb to the early 2020s). Concerning the study at large: For sensitization, 2% DPC in acetone was applied to a 2 cm by 2 cm area of upper inner arm skin. Weekly therapeutic DPC doses were additionally applied to the scalp of patients throughout the approximately 23-week study period. Patch testing was done on the upper back using Finn chambers containing 0.01% DPC, and results were scored after 6 days according to International Contact Dermatitis Research Group standards. Alopecia areata with under or over 50% scalp involvement, alopecia totalis and alopecia universalis were represented in the patient cohort, which was mostly female. The libraries were sequenced as a pool, and the TCR yield per sample differed mostly because of small variations in library volumes within the pool. The study tracked peripheral blood TCR repertoire changes in vivo during primary and secondary sensitization to the hapten diphenylcyclopropenone (DPC) in alopecia patients. Blood samples were taken from patients before sensitization (week 0) and at 2, 6 and about 24 weeks after DPC sensitization. For TCR sequencing, blood came from 25 to 35 alopecia patients at anywhere from one to four time points (pre-sensitization, 2, 6 and 24 weeks).

The sample's time point label, decoded: pre-sensitization, week 0. Read against the paper, the sample's treatment or condition label means: therapeutic diphenylcyclopropenone sensitization with weekly scalp DPC. At each patch-test visit, blood was drawn before the patch test was applied. Eligible patients were aged 18 to 70, diagnosed with alopecia, deemed suitable for DPC therapy, and excluded if pregnant. Unfractionated whole blood was collected in Tempus Blood RNA tubes, and total RNA was extracted from that blood. V is reduced by 1 base and J by 5 bases, leaving a spacing of 11 bases between them. The CDR3 covers 13 residues, taking in both the cysteine and the phenylalanine. Of all the DNA, just the CDR3 is kept, 39 bases in frame from base 1. Looking up the germline V gene yields CDR1 SQVTM and CDR2 ANQGSEA. The library relied on RACE. For sequencing, a NextSeq 500 was employed. During library preparation, unique molecular identifiers were attached to individual cDNA molecules so that TCRs could be counted in a quantitative, reproducible way. Both TCR alpha and TCR beta chains were sequenced from each blood RNA sample. Concerning the study's data processing: Samples had a median of roughly 91,000 TCRs, with a range from roughly 20,000 to 690,600. The Decombinator software suite was used to annotate V, J and CDR3 in the TCR reads. For PS versus PT1 abundance plots, all samples were subsampled to the same number of TCRs (28,000). Expanded TCRs were defined as absent before sensitization and observed at least eight times at the 2-week time point. TCRdb cleaned the public reads at Q25 with fastp, built clones with MiXCR and kept in-frame beta chains. Rows are combined by CDR3 protein, so each entry shows the most common genes and DNA. The V and J calls and clone size are TCRdb's, not the authors'. The sample table lists about 180,000 distinct CDR3 sequences, around 30% of them with a count of one. Clones ranked in the top ten supply nearly 3% of the sample.

This clonotype was found a few times. The antigen it recognizes is unknown. No per-base quality is available; no much larger clone lies one base away. Overall study outcomes, separate from this receptor: All patients had alopecia, a presumed autoimmune disease, so their immune response might differ from that of healthy individuals. Expanded TCRs formed significantly more large CDR3 similarity clusters than pre-sensitization or healthy control sets, consistent with antigen-driven responses. After repeated subsampling, the strength of the expansion versus patch-test correlation and the threshold at which it became significant changed. No change with DPC sensitization was found in the number of TCRs above 1 in 1000 frequency, and no evidence of global repertoire structure alterations was found. Patch test score was positively correlated with the number of PT1 expanded TCRs, with significance at thresholds 8, 16 and 32 but not at 4.

This TCR derives from a woman in her twenties or thirties with alopecia areata. Some clones in this sample may be carry-over from other donors' samples. Material: whole blood, obtained in connection with sensitization to the hapten diphenylcyclopropenone (DPC). The chain couples TRBV29-1 to TRBJ1-2, and perhaps TRBD1 as D gene, on 5 matching bases. Here the CDR3 is given as CSVEAVGLYGYTF. At the DNA level, the sequence is TGCAGCGTTGAAGCGGTGGGGCTTTATGGCTACACCTTC.